One and the same sample provided the 8 T cell receptor beta chains below, sequenced in a study of immune evolution from preneoplasia to lung adenocarcinoma. The table came from immunoSEQ multiplex PCR; TCRdb's copy has only in-frame clones and leaves some out. The sample records 4,000 to 5,000 clones, approximately 76% being singletons. Sequencing was performed on FFPE minimally invasive lung adenocarcinoma tissue. All receptors derive from a person aged 70 to 79 with lung adenocarcinoma.

The chain uses TRBV15 and TRBJ1-1; D is undetermined. Germline values: CDR1 LNHNV, CDR2 YYDKDF (reference sequence). The CDR3 totals 12 residues. V lost 2 bases, J lost 7 bases, and 8 bases lay in between. The CDR3, as DNA: TGTGCCACCAGCAGACTCGCAGGTGAAGCTTTCTTT. This sequence encodes CATSRLAGEAFF.

This chain connects TRBV7-8 to TRBJ2-2; D is undetermined. The ends were cut back, 2 bases at V and 6 bases at J, with 10 bases in the middle. CDR3 size: 14 residues. CDR1 and CDR2 from the germline V gene are SGHVS and FQNEAQ. The CDR3 coding sequence is TGTGCCAGCAGCTTAACGCAGGTGGCCGGGGAGCTGTTTTTT. Amino acids: CASSLTQVAGELFF.

The V gene is TRBV10-3, the J gene TRBJ2-1, with D uncertain. This CDR3 has 14 residues. Trimming stripped 4 bases from V and 0 bases from J, with 7 bases between. Per the germline V gene, CDR1 is ENHRY and CDR2 is SYGVKD. Here the CDR3 DNA reads TGTGCCATCAGTGCCGTAAACTCCTACAATGAGCAGTTCTTC. As protein: CAISAVNSYNEQFF.

The chain combines TRBV6-1 with TRBJ2-1, with D possibly being TRBD2 (6 bases). Germline V gene sequence: CDR1 MNHNS, CDR2 SASEGT. The CDR3 runs to 14 residues. The V end was cut by 5 bases, the J end by 10 bases, with 18 bases between. The CDR3 DNA reads TGTGCCAGCAGTTGGGGGGACGGTCCATACGAGCAGTTCTTC. Translation: CASSWGDGPYEQFF.

V and J are TRBV5-4 and TRBJ2-6; the match to TRBD1 covers 9 bases. This CDR3 has 19 residues. Trimming cost V 5 bases and J 0 bases; bases outside gene matches: 12. Germline V gives CDR1 SGHNT, CDR2 YYREEE (reference sequence). The CDR3 sequence is CASRSGQGTKLSGANVLTF. In DNA, the CDR3 is TGTGCCAGCAGATCCGGACAGGGGACAAAACTCTCTGGGGCCAACGTCCTGACTTTC.

The V call is TRBV7-9, the J call TRBJ1-6; D not resolved. This CDR3 is built from 14 residues. The germline CDR1 and CDR2 sequences are SEHNR and FQNEAQ (reference sequence). Trimming pared 0 bases from V and 5 bases from J, leaving 5 bases between. CDR3 protein: CASSLAGNNSPLHF. In nucleotides, the CDR3 is TGTGCCAGCAGCTTAGCAGGGAATAATTCACCCCTCCACTTT.

The rearrangement uses TRBV2 and TRBJ2-5, with TRBD2 identical over 10 bases. V shed 4 bases, J shed 1 base, and the junction held 3 bases outside the gene matches. The CDR3 length is 15 residues. Germline CDR1 SNHLY, CDR2 FYNNEI. The CDR3 is CASSVTSGAQETQYF. In DNA form, the CDR3 reads TGTGCCAGCAGTGTTACTAGCGGGGCCCAAGAGACCCAGTACTTC.

The chain uses TRBV9 and TRBJ2-1; the match to TRBD2 covers 9 bases. V lost 2 bases and J lost 6; bases outside the gene matches: 6. This CDR3 contains 15 residues. Germline CDR1 is SGDLS and CDR2 is YYNGEE. The CDR3 DNA reads as TGTGCCAGCAGCGTCGCTAGCGGGGCGATCAATGAGCAGTTCTTC. Translation gives CASSVASGAINEQFF.